These 18 T cell receptor beta chains were sequenced from one sample in a study of cytomegalovirus exposure and HLA in healthy donors. Amplification used 60 Vbeta primers and 13 Jbeta primers. Measured with immunoSEQ multiplex PCR; TCRdb has only the in-frame clones, and not every one. The clone table shows 100,000 to 150,000 clones, with the ten largest holding over 2%. The sample comprised PBMCs. The receptor source for this set is a man aged 40-49 years in good health and CMV-seronegative.

The V call is TRBV7-8, the J call TRBJ2-5, with 10 bases lining up with TRBD1. V gave up 1 base and J gave up 5 bases; unmatched junction bases: 7. The CDR3 is made up of 16 amino acids. CDR1 is SGHVS, CDR2 FQNEAQ, per germline. The CDR3 DNA is TGTGCCAGCAGCTTAGAGGCCGGGACAGGGGCTGAGACCCAGTACTTC. This encodes CASSLEAGTGAETQYF.

The V and J genes are TRBV5-1 and TRBJ1-2; TRBD1 matches 8 bases. Germline loops: CDR1 SGHRS, CDR2 YFSETQ. The length of the CDR3 is 14 residues. The V gene end was trimmed by 4 bases and the J gene end by 4 bases; junction bases not matched to a gene: 6. The CDR3 loop reads CASSPGTGIYGYTF. The CDR3 DNA sequence: TGCGCCAGCAGCCCCGGGACAGGAATCTATGGCTACACCTTC.

Here the CDR3 DNA reads TGTGCCAGCTCAGGGCAGGGGAACACTGAAGCTTTCTTT. It yields the protein CASSGQGNTEAFF. This chain connects TRBV18 to TRBJ1-1, with D perhaps matching TRBD1 (5 bases). The CDR3 extends over 13 amino acids. The V gene's germline CDR1 is KGHSH and CDR2 LQKENI. V was shortened by 5 bases and J by 1 base, with 8 bases between the two germline ends. Based on the CDR3 plus reference TRBV18 and TRBJ1-1, the full variable domain is NAGVMQNPRHLVRRRGQEARLRCSPMKGHSHVYWYRQLPEEGLKFMVYLQKENIIDESGMPKERFSAEFPKEGPSILRIQQVVRGDSAAYFCASSGQGNTEAFFGQGTRLTVV.

The chain carries TRBV5-1 and TRBJ1-1, with D possibly matching TRBD1 (6 bases). Trimming took 4 bases from V and 0 from J, leaving 16 bases between them. The CDR3 consists of 16 residues. From germline, CDR1 is SGHRS and CDR2 YFSETQ. The CDR3 sequence is CASSPWNREMNTEAFF. CDR3 DNA sequence: TGCGCCAGCAGCCCCTGGAACAGGGAAATGAACACTGAAGCTTTCTTT.

The chain couples TRBV7-9 to TRBJ1-1; no reliable D call. Trimming cost V 3 bases and J 1 base, with 12 bases left between them. Germline V gene sequence: CDR1 SEHNR, CDR2 FQNEAQ (reference sequence). CDR3 length equals 15 residues. CDR3 in amino acids: CASSFPKTKNTEAFF. The CDR3 region has the DNA TGTGCCAGCAGCTTTCCTAAGACAAAGAACACTGAAGCTTTCTTT.

The rearrangement uses TRBV7-2 and TRBJ2-7; 11 bases align to TRBD2. The CDR3 has 16 amino acids. After removal of 4 bases from V and 0 bases from J, the junction contained 5 bases not matched to a gene. Germline CDR1 and CDR2: SGHTA and FQGNSA. As DNA, the CDR3 is TGTGCCAGCAGCTCACGACTAGCGGGGAACTCCTACGAGCAGTACTTC. This codes for CASSSRLAGNSYEQYF.

The CDR3 loop reads CAISESGPSSGNTIYF. CDR3 nucleotide sequence: TGTGCCATCAGTGAGTCGGGGCCATCCTCTGGAAACACCATATATTTT. V gene TRBV10-3 combines with J gene TRBJ1-3; D may be TRBD1 (5 bases). Looked up from germline, CDR1 is ENHRY and CDR2 is SYGVKD. Trimming removed 0 bases from V and 0 bases from J, with 9 bases in between. The CDR3 length is 16 residues.

V gene TRBV11-3 combines with J gene TRBJ1-1, with TRBD1 as a possible D gene (5 bases). Germline V gene data show CDR1 as SGHNT and CDR2 as YENEEA. Trimming removed 0 bases at V and 6 bases at J, with 26 bases between. There are 19 residues in the CDR3. CDR3 bases: TGTGCCAGCAGCTTAGATGGGATTGGGGGGGGAGGGAGAGACGCTGAAGCTTTCTTT. Protein product: CASSLDGIGGGGRDAEAFF.

This chain connects TRBV6-1 to TRBJ2-1; 8 positions agree with TRBD1. The CDR3 has 15 amino acids. The ends lost 4 bases at V and 1 base at J; junction bases unmatched: 3. The germline V gene has CDR1 MNHNS and CDR2 SASEGT. CDR3 in DNA: TGTGCCAGCAGTGGCCGGGACAGGTCCTACAATGAGCAGTTCTTC. It encodes CASSGRDRSYNEQFF.

This chain connects TRBV7-6 to TRBJ2-3; tentatively, D is TRBD2 (6 bases). This CDR3 contains 14 residues. Germline CDR1 SGHVS, CDR2 FNYEAQ. Trimming shortened V by 4 bases and J by 8 bases, and 16 bases separated the two germline ends. The CDR3: CASSSRLDGITQYF. The CDR3 DNA reads TGTGCCAGCAGCTCAAGACTAGATGGGATTACGCAGTATTTT. Using reference TRBV7-6 and TRBJ2-3 for the parts outside the CDR3, the full variable domain is GAGVSQSPRYKVTKRGQDVALRCDPISGHVSLYWYRQALGQGPEFLTYFNYEAQQDKSGLPNDRFSAERPEGSISTLTIQRTEQRDSAMYRCASSSRLDGITQYFGPGTRLTVL.

This chain uses TRBV11-2 with TRBJ2-5; D remains ambiguous. Germline V lookup: CDR1 SGHAT, CDR2 FQNNGV. V lost 3 bases and J 5 bases, leaving 13 bases between the germline ends. This CDR3 is 14 amino acids long. Here the CDR3 reads CASSFPFPQETQYF. CDR3 DNA: TGTGCCAGCAGCTTTCCCTTCCCCCAGGAGACCCAGTACTTC. Complete variable domain (other parts from reference TRBV11-2 and TRBJ2-5): EAGVAQSPRYKIIEKRQSVAFWCNPISGHATLYWYQQILGQGPKLLIQFQNNGVVDDSQLPKDRFSAERLKGVDSTLKIQPAKLEDSAVYLCASSFPFPQETQYFGPGTRLLVL.

This chain joins TRBV10-1 and TRBJ1-1; D is undetermined. The CDR3 is made up of 15 amino acids. With 2 bases removed from V and 0 bases from J, the gap between germline ends came to 10 bases. From germline, CDR1 is WNHNN and CDR2 SYGVQD (reference sequence). CDR3 protein: CASSEGSTMNTEAFF. CDR3 in DNA: TGCGCCAGCAGTGAGGGCAGTACTATGAACACTGAAGCTTTCTTT.

The genes are TRBV7-2 and TRBJ2-5; D not resolved. Germline lookup yields CDR1 SGHTA and CDR2 FQGNSA. The V and J ends lost 5 bases and 1 base respectively, with 11 bases between them. The CDR3 runs 14 residues. The CDR3 DNA sequence: TGTGCCAGCAGCCAACAGAGAACCCAAGAGACCCAGTACTTC. This encodes CASSQQRTQETQYF. The full variable domain, with the rest looked up from reference TRBV7-2 and TRBJ2-5, is GAGVSQSPSNKVTEKGKDVELRCDPISGHTALYWYRQSLGQGLEFLIYFQGNSAPDKSGLPSDRFSAERTGGSVSTLTIQRTQQEDSAVYLCASSQQRTQETQYFGPGTRLLVL.

Regarding this clone: Other DNA sequences in this specimen translate into the identical CDR3. The chain recombines TRBV27 with TRBJ1-1; no firm D call. Germline V lookup: CDR1 MNHEY, CDR2 SMNVEV (reference sequence). The germline V and J ends were trimmed by 2 bases and 6 bases, with 13 bases remaining between them. The length of the CDR3 is 14 residues. The CDR3 loop is CASSLTPSAPEAFF. Here the CDR3 DNA reads TGTGCCAGCAGTTTAACGCCGAGCGCCCCTGAAGCTTTCTTT.

The rearrangement joins TRBV9 to TRBJ2-5, with a weak D call TRBD1 (5 bases). Germline lookup yields CDR1 SGDLS and CDR2 YYNGEE. The CDR3 covers 11 residues. The V gene lost 3 bases and the J gene lost 5 bases, with 5 bases spanning the gap. The CDR3 protein is CASSEGETQYF. The CDR3 nucleotides read TGTGCCAGCAGCGAGGGGGAGACCCAGTACTTC.

This chain uses TRBV23-1 with TRBJ2-3; TRBD1 matches at 8 bases. TRBV23-1 is an ORF; its function is uncertain. J was trimmed by 6 bases and V by 0 bases; bases with no gene match: 11. The CDR3 has 17 residues. The DNA of the CDR3 is TGCGCCAGCAGTCAATCAGGGACAGGTGATTCGTGGGATACGCAGTATTTT. Amino acid sequence: CASSQSGTGDSWDTQYF.

The chain has TRBV7-8 and TRBJ2-5, with 10 nucleotides matching TRBD2. The V gene's germline CDR1 is SGHVS and CDR2 FQNEAQ. The junction had 10 bases not matched to a gene; V was cut back by 2 bases and J by 4 bases. This CDR3 has 17 residues. CDR3 DNA sequence: TGTGCCAGCAGCTTATATCCCGGGACTAGCGAAAGAGAGACCCAGTACTTC. As protein: CASSLYPGTSERETQYF.

The V call is TRBV7-9, the J call TRBJ1-5, with 7 bases lining up with TRBD1. This CDR3 has 15 amino acids. The germline V gene has CDR1 SEHNR and CDR2 FQNEAQ (reference sequence). The J segment lost 3 bases and the V segment lost 6 bases, leaving 8 bases of the junction unmatched. The chain's CDR3 is CASSLYTGANQPQHF. CDR3 sequence (DNA): TGTGCCAGCAGTTTGTATACAGGGGCCAATCAGCCCCAGCATTTT.